This T cell receptor (beta chain) came from a study of vaccination effects on CD4 cells after COVID-19. The trim removed 5 bases at V and 4 bases at J, leaving 3 bases unmatched. Germline V gives CDR1 MNHEY, CDR2 SVGAGI. The CDR3 loop spans 13 amino acids. Clones were read by immunoSEQ multiplex PCR, and TCRdb kept only the in-frame ones, dropping some. Of around 24,000 clones in the sample, approximately 79% were seen once. Sequencing was preceded by expansion of antigen-specific CD4+ T cells with viral peptide pools in the ViraFEST assay. Upon completion of about 10 days in culture, CD4+ T cells were isolated. A PCR test confirmed that the person had SARS-CoV-2 infection between March and December 2020. Half of the medium was exchanged for IL-2 medium on both days 3 and 7. This clone was observed a few times. Its specificity is not known. Broader study findings: The study found marked clonal contraction of infection- and vaccine-induced clones late after vaccination.

This specimen consisted of CD4+ T cells from PBMCs cultured with SARS-CoV-2 spike peptides, obtained before COVID-19 vaccination. This TCR was sampled from a human donor who had a prior SARS-CoV-2 infection. The chain has TRBV6-5 and TRBJ1-1; TRBD1 agrees at 8 bases. CDR3 region: CASSTDRGTEAFF. Written as DNA, the CDR3 is TGTGCCAGCAGTACAGACAGGGGCACTGAAGCTTTCTTT.